These T cell receptor beta chains were read from a single sample in a study of shared clonotypes between healthy human individuals. Clones were read by immunoSEQ multiplex PCR, and TCRdb kept only the in-frame ones, dropping some. The repertoire holds 2,500,000 or so clones, with around 90% as singletons. The sample was naive CD4+ T cells from PBMCs. The receptors stem from a man aged 18 to 29 in good health. Some clones in this sample may be carry-over from other donors' samples. Both conserved end residues are trimmed from each CDR3. A clone size is listed for some rows: how often the clone was seen (once, few, many), or a class if it is expanded.

V gene	clone size	J gene	CDR3 protein
TRBV29-1	-	TRBJ2-3	SVGTVYTDTQY
TRBV7-9	-	TRBJ2-3	ASSRVTTDTQY
TRBV6-5	-	TRBJ2-7	ASRGLEGGAYEQY
TRBV6-1	-	TRBJ2-5	ASSDPGLARQETQY
TRBV18	-	TRBJ1-5	ASSPTIDQPQH
TRBV30	-	TRBJ1-2	AWSVLRGSGYT
TRBV4-2	-	TRBJ2-2	ASSQGLAGDVYTGELF
TRBV4-1	few	TRBJ1-1	ASSQASGGLTEAF
TRBV4-1	-	TRBJ2-1	ASSQVSGGQRNEQF
TRBV5-1	-	TRBJ2-7	ASSRQDGADYEQY
TRBV6-1	-	TRBJ1-2	ASKSPGRALGGYT
TRBV28	-	TRBJ2-1	ASSLLRELGNEQF
TRBV5-1	-	TRBJ2-5	ASSKGPEGAQETQY
TRBV28	-	TRBJ2-7	ASSRQGRREQY
TRBV5-1	-	TRBJ2-7	ASSAQGFIYEQY
TRBV28	-	TRBJ2-1	ASSLSGASGPNEQF
TRBV18	once	TRBJ1-3	ASSPRQGEGNTIY
TRBV5-6	once	TRBJ1-3	ASSWGGQTGSGNTIY
TRBV30	-	TRBJ2-7	AWSVSYEQY
TRBV7-3	-	TRBJ1-2	ASSLRQGHYGYT
TRBV6-5	-	TRBJ2-5	ASSRGVAQETQY
TRBV18	-	TRBJ2-1	ASSQGAVPRIYNEQF
TRBV18	-	TRBJ2-2	ASSPQGFTGELF
TRBV5-1	-	TRBJ2-4	ASSRPGTNKNIQY
TRBV28	-	TRBJ2-7	ASSLGPLYEQY
TRBV2	once	TRBJ2-5	ASKPQGAWETQY
TRBV18	few	TRBJ2-3	ASSERTSGNAQY
TRBV9	-	TRBJ2-1	ASSEGGGSYNEQF
TRBV5-1	once	TRBJ2-7	ASSPGLGIAYEQY
TRBV28	-	TRBJ1-3	ASRAMWVSGNTIY
TRBV13	-	TRBJ2-1	ASRNGEKGEQF
TRBV2	-	TRBJ1-3	ASSDGGAGNTIY
TRBV11-3	-	TRBJ2-1	ASSLQQGSEQF
TRBV19	-	TRBJ1-1	ASSIPSLNTEAF
TRBV6-1	-	TRBJ1-5	ASSGTPARNQPQH